This T cell receptor beta chain was observed in a study of shared clonotypes between healthy human individuals. The table came from immunoSEQ multiplex PCR; TCRdb's copy has only in-frame clones and leaves some out. Here the sample spans some 500,000 clones, 70% to 80% being singletons. The V end was cut by 7 bases, the J end by 4 bases, with 14 bases between. The germline CDR1 and CDR2 sequences are LNHDA and SQIVND (reference sequence). This CDR3 region has 14 residues. The sequencing input was PBMCs. The clonotype comes from a woman between 40 and 55 years old in good health. Some clones in this sample may be carry-over from other donors' samples. This chain links TRBV19 with TRBJ1-3, with D uncertain. The chain's CDR3 is CASTTPGLGNTIYF. The CDR3 DNA is TGTGCCAGTACTACGCCGGGCTTGGGAAACACCATATATTTT.